This T cell receptor (beta chain) was observed in a study of blood T cell repertoires in COVID-19. Looking at the study overall: The samples span acute and convalescent COVID-19 from the United States, Italy and Spain.

Worth noting for this clone: Additional DNA sequences in this sample encode the identical CDR3.

The table came from immunoSEQ multiplex PCR; TCRdb's copy has only in-frame clones and leaves some out. Seen here are fewer than 500,000 clones, about 87% observed once, and the top ten hold about 1.5%. The V and J ends lost 1 base and 2 bases respectively, with 12 bases between them. In germline, CDR1 is SGHAT, CDR2 FQNNGV. There are 15 residues in the CDR3. J is TRBJ2-7 and V is TRBV11-2; no reliable D call. The receptor was isolated from a man in his thirties or forties who had recovered from COVID-19. Sequenced sample: PBMCs or T cells enriched from blood (not recorded which). The CDR3, as DNA: TGTGCCAGCAGCTTAGGCGCGGCGCCTCCCTACGAGCAGTACTTC. Its translation is CASSLGAAPPYEQYF. Full variable domain (remainder filled in from reference TRBV11-2 and TRBJ2-7): EAGVAQSPRYKIIEKRQSVAFWCNPISGHATLYWYQQILGQGPKLLIQFQNNGVVDDSQLPKDRFSAERLKGVDSTLKIQPAKLEDSAVYLCASSLGAAPPYEQYFGPGTRLTVT.